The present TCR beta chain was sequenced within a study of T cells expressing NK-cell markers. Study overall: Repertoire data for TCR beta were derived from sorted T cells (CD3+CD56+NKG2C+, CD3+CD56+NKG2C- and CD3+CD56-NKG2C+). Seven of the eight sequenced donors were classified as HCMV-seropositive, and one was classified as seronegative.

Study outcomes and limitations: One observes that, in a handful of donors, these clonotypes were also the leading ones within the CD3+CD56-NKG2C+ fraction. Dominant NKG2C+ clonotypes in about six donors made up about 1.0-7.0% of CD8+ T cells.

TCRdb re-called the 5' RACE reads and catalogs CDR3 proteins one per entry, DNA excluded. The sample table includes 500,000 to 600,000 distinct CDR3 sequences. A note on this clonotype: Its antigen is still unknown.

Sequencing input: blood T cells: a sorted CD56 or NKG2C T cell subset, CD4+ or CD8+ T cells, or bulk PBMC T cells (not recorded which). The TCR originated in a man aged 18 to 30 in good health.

The CDR3 sequence: CASSLDSQGQETQYF. The chain employs TRBV5-5 and TRBJ2-5; TCRdb's assignment of TRBD1 cannot be checked, as there is no DNA. Germline V gives CDR1 SGHKS, CDR2 YYEKEE (reference sequence). The CDR3 is 15 residues long.